Presented here are 8 T cell receptor beta chains from one specimen sequenced in a study of T cell responses to AZD1222 COVID-19 vaccine. Sequencing was performed with immunoSEQ multiplex PCR; in TCRdb, only in-frame clones are kept and a portion is missing. The sample holds approximately 110,000 clones, around 87% seen once. The input for sequencing was peripheral blood, taken on day 0 of AZD1222 vaccination. The source of these receptors is an adult in good health.

DNA for the CDR3: TGCGCCAGCAGCCTCCCACCGGGGGGGGGTACTGAAGCTTTCTTT. Translation: CASSLPPGGGTEAFF. This chain links TRBV4-1 with TRBJ1-1; D is perhaps TRBD1 (5 bases). Germline assignment: CDR1 MGHRA and CDR2 YSYEKL. The CDR3 consists of 15 residues. The germline V and J ends were trimmed by 4 bases and 5 bases, with 17 bases remaining between them.

This sequence joins TRBV7-2 and TRBJ2-1; 9 nucleotides match TRBD1. The germline V gene encodes CDR1 SGHTA and CDR2 FQGNSA. With V trimmed by 4 bases and J by 4 bases, 5 bases remained unmatched. The CDR3 is 15 amino acids. In DNA, the CDR3 is TGTGCCAGCAGCTCAGACAGGGGGGGTTACAATGAGCAGTTCTTC. The encoded protein is CASSSDRGGYNEQFF.

The V gene is TRBV27, the J gene TRBJ2-5; no reliable D call. The germline V and J ends were trimmed by 3 bases and 3 bases, with 11 bases remaining between them. This CDR3 is 14 amino acids long. The germline V gene has CDR1 MNHEY and CDR2 SMNVEV (reference sequence). CDR3 nucleotides: TGTGCCAGCAGTTTCCTACGCCCCAAAGAGACCCAGTACTTC. It specifies CASSFLRPKETQYF.

This chain connects TRBV10-1 to TRBJ1-1, with D perhaps matching TRBD1 (5 bases). The V end was cut by 3 bases, the J end by 3 bases, with 5 bases between. The CDR3 runs 12 residues. The germline gives CDR1 WNHNN, CDR2 SYGVQD (reference sequence). The CDR3 reads CASSEGDTEAFF. Here the CDR3 DNA reads TGCGCCAGCAGTGAAGGGGACACTGAAGCTTTCTTT.

This clone was seen a few times. The V gene is TRBV30, the J gene TRBJ1-2; D might be TRBD1 (5 bases). CDR3 length: 14 residues. The V end lost 0 bases, the J end lost 5 bases, and 13 bases lay between the germline ends. CDR1 and CDR2 (germline): GTSNPN, SVGIG (reference sequence). The CDR3 loop is CAWSVGLGGYGYTF. In nucleotides, the CDR3 is TGTGCCTGGAGTGTTGGGTTGGGGGGTTATGGCTACACCTTC.

This chain connects TRBV4-1 to TRBJ1-2; 11 nucleotides align to TRBD1. The CDR3 contains 17 residues. Germline-derived CDR1 and CDR2 are MGHRA and YSYEKL. V lost 4 bases to trimming and J lost 5 bases; unmatched junction nucleotides: 12. The CDR3 DNA is TGCGCCAGCAGCCCTACGGGACAGGGGGGTTCAGAGTATGGCTACACCTTC. Amino acid sequence: CASSPTGQGGSEYGYTF.

This clone was picked up one time. The chain links TRBV25-1 to TRBJ1-3; D not certain. Germline lookup yields CDR1 MGHDK and CDR2 SYGVNS. Deletions cut 4 bases from V and 4 bases from J, with 5 bases between. There are 12 residues in the CDR3. CDR3 in amino acids: CASSGGGNTIYF. CDR3 nucleotides: TGTGCCAGCAGTGGGGGAGGAAACACCATATATTTT.

V and J are TRBV29-1 and TRBJ1-1; 7 nucleotides align to TRBD1. The CDR3 is made up of 14 amino acids. Per the germline V gene, CDR1 is SQVTM and CDR2 is ANQGSEA. V trimming: 7 bases; J trimming: 0 bases; junction bases outside the gene matches: 8. CDR3 in amino acids: CSAKTGNMNTEAFF. The CDR3 coding sequence is TGCAGCGCTAAGACAGGGAACATGAACACTGAAGCTTTCTTT.